Given below is one T cell receptor beta chain in context. Its target is unknown. This sample was included in a study of shared clonotypes between healthy human individuals. Study details: The plates for each donor numbered three CD4 naive, three CD4 memory, two CD8 naive and one CD8 memory.

Naive CD8 cells, CD45RO-negative and positively selected for CCR7, excluded terminally differentiated effector memory CD45RA+ cells. CDR3 length: 14 residues. Germline V gives CDR1 SNHLY, CDR2 FYNNEI. V dropped 4 bases and J dropped 2 bases, with 9 bases sitting between them. Assay: immunoSEQ multiplex PCR; the TCRdb copy retains only in-frame clones and omits some. The table includes some 580,000 clones, nearly 98% detected once. Whole-study findings and limits: Depth was large, yet rarefaction showed that sorted-subset sequencing was incomplete.

Sequenced input: naive CD8+ T cells sorted from blood. The clonotype was recovered from a man younger than 40 in good health. This rearrangement joins TRBV2 to TRBJ1-3, with D perhaps TRBD1 (6 bases). The CDR3 nucleotides read TGTGCCAGCAGTGGCGGGACACCTGGAAACACCATATATTTT. Amino acid sequence: CASSGGTPGNTIYF.